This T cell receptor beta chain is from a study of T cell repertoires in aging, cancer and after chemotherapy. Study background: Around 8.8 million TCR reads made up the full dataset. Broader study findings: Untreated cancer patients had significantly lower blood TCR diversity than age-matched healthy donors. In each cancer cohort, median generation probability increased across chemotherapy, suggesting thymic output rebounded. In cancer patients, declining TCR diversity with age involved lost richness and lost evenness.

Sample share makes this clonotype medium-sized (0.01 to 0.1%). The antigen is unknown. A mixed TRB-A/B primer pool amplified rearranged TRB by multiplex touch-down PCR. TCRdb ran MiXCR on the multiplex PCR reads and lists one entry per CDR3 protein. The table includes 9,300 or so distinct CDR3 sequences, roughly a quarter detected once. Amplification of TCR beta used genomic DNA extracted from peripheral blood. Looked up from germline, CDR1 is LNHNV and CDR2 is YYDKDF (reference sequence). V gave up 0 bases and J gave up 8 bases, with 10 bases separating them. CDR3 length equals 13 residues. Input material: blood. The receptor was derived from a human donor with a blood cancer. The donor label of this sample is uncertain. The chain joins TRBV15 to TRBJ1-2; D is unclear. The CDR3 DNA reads TGTGCCACCAGCAGAGATCGGGTGCGCGGCTACACCTTC. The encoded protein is CATSRDRVRGYTF.